This passage covers 4 T cell receptor beta chains from one sample sequenced in a study of T cells expressing NK-cell markers. Each CDR3 protein gets one entry in TCRdb, which reprocessed the 5' RACE reads and gives no DNA. The listing records about 400,000 distinct CDR3 sequences. The sample was blood T cells: a sorted CD56 or NKG2C T cell subset, CD4+ or CD8+ T cells, or bulk PBMC T cells (not recorded which). All receptors come from a woman aged 45-65 years in good health.

This rearrangement joins TRBV20-1 to TRBJ2-1; checking the TCRdb D call of TRBD2 is not possible without DNA. This CDR3 region has 16 residues. Germline CDR1 DFQATT, CDR2 SNEGSKA (reference sequence). The CDR3 sequence: CSAHAAGAQNYNEQFF.

The chain employs TRBV4-1 and TRBJ1-1; TCRdb outputs TRBD1, but without DNA this stays unchecked. CDR1 is MGHRA, CDR2 YSYEKL, per germline. CDR3 size: 15 residues. The CDR3 sequence is CASSQAGGDQTEAFF.

V gene TRBV20-1 combines with J gene TRBJ2-3; there is no DNA to check the TCRdb D call of TRBD2. The CDR3 consists of 17 residues. Germline V gives CDR1 DFQATT, CDR2 SNEGSKA (reference sequence). CDR3 protein: CSARLLLAGGPHDTQYF.

The V gene is TRBV5-1, the J gene TRBJ2-3; TCRdb returns TRBD1, unconfirmable since there is no DNA. The CDR3 is made up of 16 amino acids. Germline V gene data show CDR1 as SGHRS and CDR2 as YFSETQ. The CDR3 spells CASSLAGAGFTNTQYF.